This T cell receptor beta chain was retrieved from a study of PD-L1 blockade in urothelial cancer. Study summary: The median number of T cells present in blood samples was approximately 130,000.

Clones were read by immunoSEQ multiplex PCR, and TCRdb kept only the in-frame ones, dropping some. The sample carries more than 45,000 clones, 70% to 80% recorded once. The CDR3 sequence is 9 residues long. Trimming stripped 11 bases from V and 6 bases from J, with 6 bases between. The V gene's germline CDR1 is SGHTA and CDR2 FQGNSA. This TCR was recovered from a man in his 70s with urothelial cancer. V and J are TRBV7-2 and TRBJ2-3; tentative D call: TRBD2 (5 bases). This specimen consisted of PBMCs, obtained around atezolizumab (anti-PD-L1) treatment. The CDR3 bases are TGTGCCCCGGGGGATACGCAGTATTTT. This gives the protein CAPGDTQYF.